This T cell receptor beta chain was documented in a study of shared clonotypes between healthy human individuals. General study results and limits: Clonotype sharing across donors was expected to vary with sequencing depth. For naive CD4 cells, 5% to 6.5% of clonotypes were shared across a handful of donors. Collection of samples was limited to blood; tissue repertoires likely differ.

From germline, CDR1 is MNHEY and CDR2 SVGAGI. This CDR3 spans 13 amino acids. V lost 10 bases, J lost 3 bases, and 15 bases lay in between. TCRdb's copy holds only in-frame clones and misses some; the assay was immunoSEQ multiplex PCR. The sample lists under 2,000,000 clones; approximately 94% were seen once. The naive CD8 fraction comprised CD45RO-negative cells positively selected for CCR7 and excluded terminally differentiated effector memory CD45RA+ cells. As for this clone: Its antigen is unknown.

The sequence derives from a man aged 18 to 35 in good health. The specimen sequenced was naive CD8+ T cells sorted from blood. The J gene is TRBJ1-1, the V gene TRBV6-5; D gene unclear. The CDR3 DNA reads TGTGCCACCAACGTGGTACGGGACACTGAAGCTTTCTTT. Protein sequence: CATNVVRDTEAFF.